This TCR beta chain was sequenced during a study of T cell clonality in common variable immunodeficiency. V lost 0 bases and J 0 bases, leaving 4 bases between the germline ends. This CDR3 comprises 13 residues. The germline V gene has CDR1 SGHRS and CDR2 YFSETQ. Aged roughly 8 to 70 years, CVID subjects averaged about 39 years old. No CVID subject was ill or on immunomodulatory drugs when sampled. Here immunoSEQ multiplex PCR was the method, and the copy in TCRdb shows in-frame clones only, minus some. The specimen has tens of thousands of clones, none found just once. This clone was recorded many times. Its antigen is not known. The read terminates 3 residues before the CDR3 end, so the remaining end is supplied by the germline J gene. General study findings and limits: Fewer deletions and N-nucleotide insertions were reportedly seen in common variable immunodeficiency TCR beta sequences.

Input material: peripheral blood mononuclear cells. The chain uses TRBV5-1 and TRBJ2-7; the D is unclear. This receptor was taken from a human donor with common variable immunodeficiency. CDR3 bases read: TGCGCCAGCAGCTTGGCAAACTCCTACGAG. Translation: CASSLANSYE. The entire CDR3 protein reads CASSLANSYEQYF.